One sample yielded the 32 T cell receptor beta chains listed below, sequenced in a study of cytomegalovirus exposure and HLA in healthy donors. Amplification used 60 Vbeta primers and 13 Jbeta primers. Clones were read by immunoSEQ multiplex PCR, and TCRdb kept only the in-frame ones, dropping some. The data contain 150,000 to 200,000 clones, over 65% of them singletons. Input material: PBMCs. These TCRs come from a young man in good health and CMV-seronegative.

The chain carries TRBV5-1 and TRBJ1-2, with D possibly TRBD1 on 6 matching bases. This CDR3 contains 15 residues. Between the trimmed V and J ends, which lost 0 bases and 0 bases, there was a span of 9 bases. Looked up from germline, CDR1 is SGHRS and CDR2 is YFSETQ. The CDR3 bases are TGCGCCAGCAGCTTGGGGACAGTGCCTAACTATGGCTACACCTTC. Protein product: CASSLGTVPNYGYTF. Full variable domain (missing parts from reference TRBV5-1 and TRBJ1-2): KAGVTQTPRYLIKTRGQQVTLSCSPISGHRSVSWYQQTPGQGLQFLFEYFSETQRNKGNFPGRFSGRQFSNSRSEMNVSTLELGDSALYLCASSLGTVPNYGYTFGSGTRLTVV.

This clone was counted only a few times. The chain recombines TRBV20-1 with TRBJ1-1; no clear D. This CDR3 is built from 10 residues. The germline CDR1 and CDR2 sequences are DFQATT and SNEGSKA (reference sequence). With 6 bases removed from V and 7 bases from J, the gap between germline ends came to 9 bases. Here the CDR3 DNA reads TGCAGTGCGGAGGTCAGTGAAGCTTTCTTT. Its protein product is CSAEVSEAFF.

V gene TRBV5-1 combines with J gene TRBJ2-7; 7 bases line up with TRBD1. The CDR3 runs to 15 residues. Germline CDR1 reads SGHRS; CDR2 reads YFSETQ. V dropped 0 bases and J dropped 3; count of bases not matched to a gene: 6. The chain's CDR3 is CASSLDTGALYEQYF. The CDR3 DNA reads as TGCGCCAGCAGCTTGGATACAGGGGCCCTCTACGAGCAGTACTTC.

The rearrangement uses TRBV6-6 and TRBJ1-2; possible D gene TRBD1, 6 bases. V lost 4 bases to trimming and J lost 3 bases, with 12 bases between them. This CDR3 has 14 amino acids. Germline V gene lookup returns CDR1 MNHNY and CDR2 SVGAGI (reference sequence). CDR3 sequence (DNA): TGTGCCAGCAGTTCTCAGGGGTCTTACTATGGCTACACCTTC. The encoded protein is CASSSQGSYYGYTF.

This clone was counted between two and nine times. The V gene is TRBV7-3, the J gene TRBJ2-2; 8 nucleotides line up with TRBD2. There are 17 residues in the CDR3. V was pared by 2 bases and J by 5 bases, with 10 bases of the junction left unmatched. CDR1 and CDR2 (germline): SGHTA, FQGTGA. The CDR3 region is CASSLAVAGGQTGELFF. For the CDR3, the DNA is TGTGCCAGCAGCTTAGCGGTGGCGGGGGGCCAAACCGGGGAGCTGTTTTTT.

Only one count was recorded for this clone. The chain links TRBV6-1 to TRBJ1-1; TRBD1 matches 8 bases. After removal of 2 bases from V and 1 base from J, the junction contained 12 bases not matched to a gene. The CDR3 sequence is 18 residues long. The germline gives CDR1 MNHNS, CDR2 SASEGT. The CDR3 DNA follows: TGTGCCAGCAGTGAACCTTGGGCAGGGGGCGCCGGGAACACTGAAGCTTTCTTT. Its translation: CASSEPWAGGAGNTEAFF.

This clone was found once. This rearrangement joins TRBV7-9 to TRBJ2-3; TRBD1 matches 7 bases. The CDR3 covers 15 residues. From germline, CDR1 is SEHNR and CDR2 FQNEAQ (reference sequence). V trimming: 5 bases; J trimming: 0 bases; junction bases outside the gene matches: 5. CDR3 sequence (DNA): TGTGCCAGCAGCGAACGGACAGGTAGCACAGATACGCAGTATTTT. Its translation: CASSERTGSTDTQYF. Full variable domain (missing parts from reference TRBV7-9 and TRBJ2-3): DTGVSQNPRHKITKRGQNVTFRCDPISEHNRLYWYRQTLGQGPEFLTYFQNEAQLEKSRLLSDRFSAERPKGSFSTLEIQRTEQGDSAMYLCASSERTGSTDTQYFGPGTRLTVL.

This clone was recorded only once. This sequence joins TRBV21-1 and TRBJ1-1; the table's D call, TRBD1, has no DNA check behind it. TRBV21-1 represents a pseudogene. CDR3 length: 12 amino acids. The CDR3 region is CASLTGNTEAFF. CDR3 sequence (DNA): TGTGCCAGCTTAACAGGGAACACTGAAGCTTTCTTT.

The genes are TRBV2 and TRBJ1-6, with D possibly being TRBD1 (5 bases). CDR1 is SNHLY and CDR2 is FYNNEI in the germline V gene. Trimming removed 4 bases at V and 5 bases at J, with 12 bases between. The CDR3 has 15 amino acids. This CDR3 reads CASSGPGLNNSPLHF. DNA of the CDR3: TGTGCCAGCAGTGGTCCGGGACTCAATAATTCACCCCTCCACTTT.

The chain uses TRBV28 and TRBJ1-3; the match to TRBD1 covers 8 bases. The CDR3 spans 16 residues. The ends lost 1 base at V and 0 bases at J; junction bases unmatched: 2. Germline values: CDR1 MDHEN, CDR2 SYDVKM. CDR3 loop: CASSLYGQGSGNTIYF. For the CDR3, the DNA is TGTGCCAGCAGTTTATATGGACAGGGCTCTGGAAACACCATATATTTT.

The chain couples TRBV19 to TRBJ2-5; 7 bases map to TRBD2. Germline trimming cut 3 bases from V and 3 bases from J; bases unmatched to any gene: 4. The CDR3 contains 14 residues. Germline V CDR1 and CDR2: LNHDA, SQIVND (reference sequence). CDR3 bases: TGTGCCAGTAGTATCGGGGGAGGGGAAGAGACCCAGTACTTC. Protein sequence: CASSIGGGEETQYF.

The chain recombines TRBV10-3 with TRBJ2-5, with 7 bases lining up with TRBD1. V lost 6 bases, J lost 1 base, and 5 bases stayed unmatched. The CDR3 spans 14 residues. CDR1 and CDR2 from the germline V gene are ENHRY and SYGVKD. The CDR3 DNA sequence: TGTGCCATCAGGGAGGCAGGGGGCCAAGAGACCCAGTACTTC. It yields the protein CAIREAGGQETQYF.

This clone has just one count. The chain links TRBV7-9 to TRBJ2-7; D is undetermined. The CDR3 sequence is 14 residues long. Germline CDR1 reads SEHNR; CDR2 reads FQNEAQ (reference sequence). Deletions cut 5 bases from V and 3 bases from J, with 14 bases between. Written as DNA, the CDR3 is TGTGCCAGCAGCCACACCGACAACTTCTACGAGCAGTACTTC. Translated: CASSHTDNFYEQYF.

The chain employs TRBV28 and TRBJ2-7; 10 bases fit TRBD1. Germline V gives CDR1 MDHEN, CDR2 SYDVKM. The CDR3 has 14 amino acids. V shed 6 bases, J shed 3 bases, and the junction held 5 bases outside the gene matches. The CDR3 DNA reads as TGTGCCAGCAGGTGGGGGACAGGGGACTACGAGCAGTACTTC. The encoded protein is CASRWGTGDYEQYF. Full variable domain (rest looked up from reference TRBV28 and TRBJ2-7): DVKVTQSSRYLVKRTGEKVFLECVQDMDHENMFWYRQDPGLGLRLIYFSYDVKMKEKGDIPEGYSVSREKKERFSLILESASTNQTSMYLCASRWGTGDYEQYFGPGTRLTVT.

The V and J genes are TRBV4-1 and TRBJ1-2; 8 positions match TRBD1. Germline V gene data show CDR1 as MGHRA and CDR2 as YSYEKL. CDR3 length: 15 residues. Unmatched junction bases numbered 8, after V lost 1 base and J lost 7 bases. Written as DNA, the CDR3 is TGCGCCAGCAGCCAAGCAGGGGGCGGGTCGTCTGGCTACACCTTC. This gives the protein CASSQAGGGSSGYTF.

V gene TRBV5-1 combines with J gene TRBJ2-3; the D gene is possibly TRBD2 (6 bases). The V end lost 4 bases, the J end lost 11 bases, and 14 bases lay between the germline ends. Germline V gives CDR1 SGHRS, CDR2 YFSETQ. The CDR3 is 12 residues long. The CDR3 reads CASSPPDGRQYF. In nucleotides, the CDR3 is TGCGCCAGCAGCCCCCCGGACGGGAGGCAGTATTTT.

The V call is TRBV29-1, the J call TRBJ2-4, with 10 bases aligning to TRBD1. The CDR3 is 15 residues long. The V gene's germline CDR1 is SQVTM and CDR2 ANQGSEA. V was pared by 6 bases and J by 2 bases, with 7 bases of the junction left unmatched. Here the CDR3 DNA reads TGCAGCGTGATCCGGGACAGGGGAACCAAAAACATTCAGTACTTC. Translating it yields CSVIRDRGTKNIQYF.

V usage is TRBV28 and J usage is TRBJ1-2; D might be TRBD1 (5 bases). Trimming left V 7 bases short and J 0 bases short, with 12 bases between. Germline CDR1 reads MDHEN; CDR2 reads SYDVKM. This CDR3 comprises 14 residues. Here the CDR3 reads CASINPGANYGYTF. Written as DNA, the CDR3 is TGTGCCAGCATCAACCCGGGGGCTAACTATGGCTACACCTTC.

The genes are TRBV28 and TRBJ1-5; tentatively, D is TRBD1 (6 bases). Germline V gene sequence: CDR1 MDHEN, CDR2 SYDVKM. The CDR3 is 13 amino acids. Trimming pared 5 bases from V and 3 bases from J, leaving 8 bases between. CDR3 in DNA: TGTGCCAGCAGTACAGGGTTCAATCAGCCCCAGCATTTT. Its protein is CASSTGFNQPQHF.

This sequence joins TRBV28 and TRBJ1-2; possibly TRBD1 for D (5 bases). The CDR3 consists of 17 residues. The germline V gene encodes CDR1 MDHEN and CDR2 SYDVKM. Trimming took 5 bases from V and 8 from J, leaving 27 bases between them. DNA for the CDR3: TGTGCCAGCAGTCCAGGAGGGACCGGGGCGGATCAAGTAGGCTACACCTTC. Translating it yields CASSPGGTGADQVGYTF.

This clone was counted a few times. Because the CDR3's place on the DNA is in doubt, the DNA is left out and the CDR3 is given as listed by TCRdb. The V gene is TRBV7-3, the J gene TRBJ2-1; the tabulated D call, TRBD2, remains unverified against the DNA. Germline V gene sequence: CDR1 SGHTA, CDR2 FQGTGA. The CDR3 is 20 residues long, ends included. The chain's CDR3 is CASSLMPVTTTMSSSSVSVF.

CDR3: CASSHGVLYEQYF. The CDR3 DNA is TGTGCCAGCAGTCACGGGGTTCTCTACGAGCAGTACTTC. This sequence joins TRBV7-9 and TRBJ2-7, with D perhaps matching TRBD2 (5 bases). This CDR3 has 13 amino acids. The germline V and J ends were trimmed by 6 bases and 3 bases, with 12 bases remaining between them. Germline-derived CDR1 and CDR2 are SEHNR and FQNEAQ (reference sequence).

The chain couples TRBV6-5 to TRBJ2-2, with 8 nucleotides matching TRBD1. J lost 4 bases, V lost 10 bases, and 11 bases had no gene match. CDR3 size: 15 residues. Germline CDR1 MNHEY, CDR2 SVGAGI. CDR3 bases: TGTGCCACCCAACGGGGACAGGTGGGCACCGGGGAGCTGTTTTTT. Protein: CATQRGQVGTGELFF.

The CDR3 bases are TGTGCCAGCAGCGACCGGGACAGGGCGTTGGAAGCTTTCTTT. Its translation is CASSDRDRALEAFF. This chain joins TRBV28 and TRBJ1-1; the match to TRBD1 covers 9 bases. Losses at the gene ends were 6 bases for V and 8 bases for J; bases not matched to a gene: 10. CDR1 MDHEN and CDR2 SYDVKM come from the germline V gene. The CDR3 is 14 residues long.

V usage is TRBV7-2 and J usage is TRBJ2-7; 10 bases line up with TRBD1. The CDR3 consists of 14 residues. Per germline, CDR1 SGHTA and CDR2 FQGNSA. J gave up 6 bases and V 2 bases, and 4 bases lay outside the gene matches. CDR3 in amino acids: CASSLRDRGSEQYF. In DNA, the CDR3 is TGTGCCAGCAGCTTAAGGGACAGGGGATCCGAGCAGTACTTC.

The rearrangement joins TRBV29-1 to TRBJ2-3, with 7 bases that match TRBD2. J lost 3 bases, V lost 5 bases, and 8 bases had no gene match. CDR1 is SQVTM, CDR2 ANQGSEA, per germline. The CDR3 contains 14 residues. The CDR3 spells CSVTGGGGTDTQYF. For the CDR3, the DNA is TGCAGCGTTACGGGAGGCGGGGGTACAGATACGCAGTATTTT.

This clone was seen more than once but under ten times. The chain uses TRBV4-1 and TRBJ2-5, with D tentatively TRBD2 (5 bases). The J call may be mistaken, given a closer DNA end match to TRBJ2-7. CDR1 and CDR2 (germline): MGHRA, YSYEKL. This CDR3 spans 15 amino acids. The chain's CDR3 is CASSQGTLSSYEQYF. The CDR3 DNA reads TGCGCCAGCAGCCAAGGGACTCTTAGCTCCTACGAGCAGTACTTC.

J is TRBJ1-2 and V is TRBV19; 12 positions match TRBD1. This CDR3 spans 15 amino acids. Germline CDR1 reads LNHDA; CDR2 reads SQIVND (reference sequence). The junction had 8 bases not matched to a gene; V was cut back by 4 bases and J by 8 bases. The chain's CDR3 is CASSTAGQGASGYTF. The CDR3 nucleotides read TGTGCCAGTAGTACAGCGGGACAGGGGGCATCGGGCTACACCTTC.

This sequence joins TRBV5-1 and TRBJ1-2; D is unclear. V shed 0 bases and J shed 1 base, with 10 bases lying between them. The CDR3 spans 15 residues. Germline-derived CDR1 and CDR2 are SGHRS and YFSETQ. The CDR3 spells CASSLGAVSNYGYTF. CDR3 coding DNA: TGCGCCAGCAGCTTGGGGGCAGTAAGTAACTATGGCTACACCTTC.

The chain has TRBV11-3 and TRBJ2-3; D is perhaps TRBD2 (5 bases). The CDR3 consists of 17 residues. Trimming cost V 1 base and J 2 bases, with 16 bases left between them. Germline V gives CDR1 SGHNT, CDR2 YENEEA. The CDR3 sequence is CASSLGRREGNTDTQYF. The CDR3, as DNA: TGTGCCAGCAGCTTAGGTCGCCGGGAAGGGAACACAGATACGCAGTATTTT.

The chain couples TRBV4-2 to TRBJ1-1; 8 positions agree with TRBD1. The CDR3 contains 13 residues. Germline V gene data show CDR1 as LGHNA and CDR2 as YNFKEQ. The V segment lost 1 base and the J segment 13 bases; nucleotides outside the gene matches: 8. The CDR3 region is CASSQGIVQGGFF. CDR3 sequence (DNA): TGTGCCAGCAGCCAAGGTATTGTACAGGGGGGTTTCTTT.

This sequence joins TRBV2 and TRBJ1-1; possible D gene TRBD1, 6 bases. This CDR3 is 14 amino acids long. V lost 4 bases to trimming and J lost 2 bases, with 11 bases between them. Germline V CDR1 and CDR2: SNHLY, FYNNEI. CDR3 sequence (DNA): TGTGCCAGCAGTGGGACAGTCTTCAACACTGAAGCTTTCTTT. Translated: CASSGTVFNTEAFF.